These 13 T cell receptor beta chains were all obtained from the same sample, sequenced in a study of beta chain features in type 1 diabetes. The investigators reverse transcribed all of the isolated RNA, so they sequenced expressed TCRB transcripts. Sequencing was performed with immunoSEQ multiplex PCR; in TCRdb, only in-frame clones are kept and a portion is missing. The sample records 300,000 to 350,000 clones, around 8% being singletons. The material sequenced was central memory CD4+ T cells from blood. These receptors came from a woman between 18 and 29 years old in good health.

This chain uses TRBV7-9 with TRBJ2-1; weak D call: TRBD1 (5 bases). Germline V lookup: CDR1 SEHNR, CDR2 FQNEAQ (reference sequence). This CDR3 is 14 amino acids long. Trimming removed 1 base from V and 9 bases from J, with 13 bases in between. Written as DNA, the CDR3 is TGTGCCAGCAGCTTAGAGGGGTCTATCCCTGAGCAGTTCTTC. Its protein product is CASSLEGSIPEQFF.

This clone turned up a few times. V is TRBV19 and J is TRBJ2-3, with D perhaps TRBD2 (6 bases). The CDR3 runs 13 residues. Trimming took 3 bases from V and 6 from J, leaving 10 bases between them. Per germline, CDR1 LNHDA and CDR2 SQIVND (reference sequence). This chain's CDR3 is CASSIGRADTQYF. The CDR3 DNA follows: TGTGCCAGTAGTATCGGGAGAGCGGATACGCAGTATTTT.

The J gene is TRBJ2-3, the V gene TRBV4-3, with D possibly being TRBD2 (6 bases). Germline V gives CDR1 LGHNA, CDR2 YSLEER. The CDR3 sequence is 16 residues long. Trimming took 1 base from V and 5 from J, leaving 16 bases between them. The CDR3 reads CASSQGGTGWGDTQYF. CDR3 nucleotides: TGCGCCAGCAGCCAAGGCGGGACCGGGTGGGGAGATACGCAGTATTTT.

V usage is TRBV5-1 and J usage is TRBJ2-7; D uncertain. Per the germline V gene, CDR1 is SGHRS and CDR2 is YFSETQ. Trimming left V 0 bases short and J 5 bases short, with 6 bases between. The CDR3 spans 12 residues. CDR3 nucleotides: TGCGCCAGCAGCTTGGAAGGGAACGAGCAGTACTTC. This translates into CASSLEGNEQYF.

The table lists this clone with a few counts. The chain uses TRBV4-3 and TRBJ2-2; a possible D gene is TRBD2 (7 bases). V dropped 2 bases and J dropped 6 bases, with 19 bases sitting between them. Looked up from germline, CDR1 is LGHNA and CDR2 is YSLEER. The CDR3 sequence is 17 residues long. The CDR3 reads CASSQQGLGGLAGELFF. The CDR3 DNA reads as TGCGCCAGCAGCCAACAAGGTTTGGGGGGGCTGGCCGGGGAGCTGTTTTTT.

There are a few counts of this clone. This rearrangement joins TRBV7-9 to TRBJ2-5; 7 positions match TRBD1. V lost 5 bases and J lost 4; bases outside the gene matches: 22. CDR3 size: 19 residues. CDR1 is SEHNR, CDR2 FQNEAQ, per germline (reference sequence). CDR3 protein: CASSPEKQGIRKAIETQYF. The CDR3 bases are TGTGCCAGCAGCCCGGAAAAACAGGGGATTCGCAAGGCGATAGAGACCCAGTACTTC.

This clone has a handful of counts. This sequence joins TRBV7-2 and TRBJ2-5; the match to TRBD2 covers 12 bases. Germline-derived CDR1 and CDR2 are SGHTA and FQGNSA. There are 15 residues in the CDR3. Unmatched junction bases numbered 5, after V lost 5 bases and J lost 4 bases. CDR3 amino acids: CASSMGLAGRETQYF. DNA for the CDR3: TGTGCCAGCAGCATGGGACTAGCGGGTAGAGAGACCCAGTACTTC.

The chain uses TRBV4-2 and TRBJ2-7; possibly TRBD1 for D (5 bases). Germline V gene data show CDR1 as LGHNA and CDR2 as YNFKEQ. The length of the CDR3 is 14 residues. The V end lost 0 bases, the J end lost 3 bases, and 9 bases lay between the germline ends. CDR3 in DNA: TGTGCCAGCAGCCAAGACAGGGTAGACTACGAGCAGTACTTC. This codes for CASSQDRVDYEQYF.

The genes are TRBV7-6 and TRBJ2-5; D ambiguous. There are 13 residues in the CDR3. Trimming took off 3 bases at V and 0 bases at J, with 5 bases between the two ends. CDR1 is SGHVS and CDR2 is FNYEAQ in the germline V gene. The CDR3 reads CASSLAYQETQYF. The CDR3 DNA sequence: TGTGCCAGCAGCTTGGCCTACCAAGAGACCCAGTACTTC. The full variable domain, its missing parts supplied by reference TRBV7-6 and TRBJ2-5, is GAGVSQSPRYKVTKRGQDVALRCDPISGHVSLYWYRQALGQGPEFLTYFNYEAQQDKSGLPNDRFSAERPEGSISTLTIQRTEQRDSAMYRCASSLAYQETQYFGPGTRLLVL.

This clone was detected only a few times. The V call is TRBV5-1, the J call TRBJ2-7, with unresolved D. Per the germline V gene, CDR1 is SGHRS and CDR2 is YFSETQ. The CDR3 is 12 amino acids. V dropped 3 bases and J dropped 4 bases, with 8 bases sitting between them. In DNA form, the CDR3 reads TGCGCCAGCAGCTCGAATGATTACGAGCAGTACTTC. Protein product: CASSSNDYEQYF. Looking up the rest from reference TRBV5-1 and TRBJ2-7 gives the full variable domain: KAGVTQTPRYLIKTRGQQVTLSCSPISGHRSVSWYQQTPGQGLQFLFEYFSETQRNKGNFPGRFSGRQFSNSRSEMNVSTLELGDSALYLCASSSNDYEQYFGPGTRLTVT.

The chain employs TRBV4-3 and TRBJ2-2, with 8 bases lining up with TRBD1. V was clipped by 0 bases and J by 6 bases; unmatched bases: 6. The length of the CDR3 is 16 residues. Germline CDR1 is LGHNA and CDR2 is YSLEER. For the CDR3, the DNA is TGCGCCAGCAGCCAAGAAGCGGACAGGGTCGCCGGGGAGCTGTTTTTT. It is translated as CASSQEADRVAGELFF.

This clone was recorded a few times. The J gene is TRBJ2-1, the V gene TRBV6-5; tentatively, D is TRBD1 (7 bases). The CDR3 sequence is 12 residues long. CDR1 and CDR2 from the germline V gene are MNHEY and SVGAGI. Deletions cut 5 bases from V and 15 bases from J, with 17 bases between. CDR3 residues: CASSLRQGGMFF. CDR3 bases: TGTGCCAGCAGTCTACGACAGGGAGGCATGTTCTTC.

This clone has just a few counts. The genes are TRBV19 and TRBJ1-5, with D unclear. Trimming pared 7 bases from V and 4 bases from J, leaving 11 bases between. In germline, CDR1 is LNHDA, CDR2 SQIVND (reference sequence). The CDR3 extends over 13 amino acids. For the CDR3, the DNA is TGTGCCAGTACAGTCAGAGAGAATCAGCCCCAGCATTTT. Translation: CASTVRENQPQHF.